The 15 T cell receptor beta chains below come from one sample, sequenced in a study of blood T cell repertoires in COVID-19 (dated by TCRdb to 2020 to 2022). The method behind the library was the immunoSEQ multiplex PCR assay. TCRdb stores this immuneACCESS table with in-frame sequences only. Part of the clones is absent; in the studies checked, under half of the shortfall reflects unresolved V genes, and no reason is known for the rest. This sample lists around 150,000 clones; around 90% were detected once. The ten largest make up approximately 3% of the sample. Sequencing used peripheral blood. Source of these receptors: a man aged 60 to 69 with acute or convalescent COVID-19.

The rearrangement joins TRBV11-2 to TRBJ1-1; D remains ambiguous. This CDR3 comprises 14 residues. The germline gives CDR1 SGHAT, CDR2 FQNNGV. V lost 0 bases to trimming and J lost 3 bases, with 8 bases between them. For the CDR3, the DNA is TGTGCCAGCAGCTTAGATCAACTGGACACTGAAGCTTTCTTT. It translates to CASSLDQLDTEAFF.

The gene calls are TRBV18 and TRBJ2-3, with 8 bases aligning to TRBD2. The CDR3 covers 15 residues. With 2 bases clipped from V and 4 bases from J, the junction kept 5 bases outside the gene matches. Germline assignment: CDR1 KGHSH and CDR2 LQKENI. CDR3 loop: CASSPAGGGADTQYF. DNA of the CDR3: TGTGCCAGCTCACCAGCGGGGGGCGGCGCAGATACGCAGTATTTT.

This sequence joins TRBV24-1 and TRBJ2-1; 12 nucleotides agree with TRBD2. The CDR3 runs 15 residues. The junction had 2 bases not matched to a gene; V was cut back by 4 bases and J by 5 bases. In germline, CDR1 is KGHDR, CDR2 SFDVKD. CDR3: CATSDRLAGDNEQFF. The CDR3 bases are TGTGCCACCAGTGACCGACTAGCGGGGGACAATGAGCAGTTCTTC.

The J gene is TRBJ1-1, the V gene TRBV3-1 (or the pseudogene TRBV3-2), with D maybe TRBD1 (5 bases). The CDR3 totals 13 residues. The germline V gene encodes CDR1 LGHDT and CDR2 YNNKEL (reference sequence). The V and J ends lost 4 bases and 6 bases respectively, with 12 bases between them. CDR3 protein: CASSPTGGAEAFF. CDR3 bases: TGTGCCAGCAGCCCTACAGGTGGGGCTGAAGCTTTCTTT.

This chain's CDR3 is CAISETGQGFEQYF. The CDR3 DNA is TGTGCCATCAGTGAGACGGGACAGGGGTTCGAGCAGTACTTC. The chain couples TRBV10-3 to TRBJ2-7, with TRBD1 matching over 10 bases. CDR1 ENHRY and CDR2 SYGVKD come from the germline V gene. V was clipped by 2 bases and J by 6 bases; unmatched bases: 4. The CDR3 has 14 amino acids.

This clone was seen only a few times. V gene TRBV5-4 combines with J gene TRBJ1-1; a possible D gene is TRBD1 (5 bases). Per germline, CDR1 SGHNT and CDR2 YYREEE (reference sequence). The V end was cut by 0 bases, the J end by 4 bases, with 16 bases between. The CDR3 is made up of 16 amino acids. The CDR3, as DNA: TGTGCCAGCAGCTTGGCCGGCCGGGGGTCGGGCACTGAAGCTTTCTTT. It encodes CASSLAGRGSGTEAFF. Complete variable domain (other parts from reference TRBV5-4 and TRBJ1-1): ETGVTQSPTHLIKTRGQQVTLRCSSQSGHNTVSWYQQALGQGPQFIFQYYREEENGRGNFPPRFSGLQFPNYSSELNVNALELDDSALYLCASSLAGRGSGTEAFFGQGTRLTVV.

This clone has more than one count but fewer than ten. The chain's CDR3 is CASSYSKRTEAFF. CDR3 sequence (DNA): TGTGCCAGCAGTTACTCGAAGCGGACTGAAGCTTTCTTT. This chain uses TRBV6-5 with TRBJ1-1, with unresolved D. Germline CDR1 reads MNHEY; CDR2 reads SVGAGI. The CDR3 extends over 13 amino acids. V was clipped by 0 bases and J by 5 bases, with 7 bases between them.

About this clone itself: Other nucleotide sequences in the sample specify the same CDR3. The rearrangement links TRBV7-9 to TRBJ2-3; D perhaps matches TRBD2 (5 bases). The CDR3 runs to 16 residues. Germline CDR1 SEHNR, CDR2 FQNEAQ (reference sequence). V was cut by 6 bases and J by 3 bases, with 19 bases left in between. CDR3 residues: CASSPRGRGRTDTQYF. The CDR3 DNA is TGTGCCAGCAGTCCTAGAGGCCGGGGAAGAACAGATACGCAGTATTTT. Filled out from reference TRBV7-9 and TRBJ2-3, the complete variable domain reads DTGVSQNPRHKITKRGQNVTFRCDPISEHNRLYWYRQTLGQGPEFLTYFQNEAQLEKSRLLSDRFSAERPKGSFSTLEIQRTEQGDSAMYLCASSPRGRGRTDTQYFGPGTRLTVL.

The rearrangement links TRBV4-2 to TRBJ2-2, with D possibly TRBD2 on 7 matching bases. The V end lost 8 bases, the J end lost 6 bases, and 16 bases lay between the germline ends. The CDR3 is made up of 14 amino acids. Germline CDR1 LGHNA, CDR2 YNFKEQ. DNA of the CDR3: TGTGCCAGCTACCCGGCGGGGGCTCCCGGGGAGCTGTTTTTT. Encoded protein: CASYPAGAPGELFF.

The gene calls are TRBV6-6 and TRBJ1-3, with 7 positions matching TRBD1. The germline V gene has CDR1 MNHNY and CDR2 SVGAGI (reference sequence). V lost 10 bases and J lost 9; bases outside the gene matches: 15. This CDR3 has 14 residues. For the CDR3, the DNA is TGTGCCACGCACTCTGGGACAGCGTGGGGCACCATATATTTT. Protein sequence: CATHSGTAWGTIYF.

The chain couples TRBV5-4 to TRBJ1-3, with unresolved D. This CDR3 is 14 amino acids long. Germline loops: CDR1 SGHNT, CDR2 YYREEE (reference sequence). Trimming shortened V by 4 bases and J by 2 bases, and 10 bases separated the two germline ends. CDR3 sequence: CASSLEAPGNTIYF. The CDR3 DNA reads TGTGCCAGCAGCCTAGAAGCACCTGGAAACACCATATATTTT.

CDR3 in amino acids: CATSDTGTGYDNYGYTF. CDR3 DNA sequence: TGTGCCACCAGTGACACCGGGACAGGGTACGATAACTATGGCTACACCTTC. The V and J genes are TRBV24-1 and TRBJ1-2, with 9 bases that match TRBD1. V lost 4 bases, J lost 1 base, and 9 bases stayed unmatched. The CDR3 sequence is 17 residues long. The germline V gene encodes CDR1 KGHDR and CDR2 SFDVKD.

This sequence joins TRBV10-1 and TRBJ2-6; a possible D gene is TRBD1 (6 bases). The length of the CDR3 is 18 residues. The ends were cut back, 0 bases at V and 0 bases at J, with 12 bases in the middle. Germline CDR1 is WNHNN and CDR2 is SYGVQD (reference sequence). The CDR3 sequence is CASSESKQGRSGANVLTF. The DNA for the CDR3 is TGCGCCAGCAGTGAGTCGAAACAGGGCCGCTCTGGGGCCAACGTCCTGACTTTC.

This chain links TRBV7-2 with TRBJ2-7; tentative D call: TRBD1 (6 bases). V lost 1 base and J 7 bases, leaving 17 bases between the germline ends. Germline loops: CDR1 SGHTA, CDR2 FQGNSA. CDR3 length: 15 amino acids. CDR3 residues: CASSLGSGTLGEQYF. In DNA, the CDR3 is TGTGCCAGCAGCTTAGGGTCTGGGACACTGGGAGAGCAGTACTTC.

Here the CDR3 DNA reads TGTGCCAGCAGCTTAGAAGGGGGGGATTCACCCCTCCACTTT. Translated, it gives CASSLEGGDSPLHF. The chain uses TRBV7-8 and TRBJ1-6, with D possibly matching TRBD1 (6 bases). The V and J ends lost 1 base and 8 bases respectively, with 9 bases between them. Per the germline V gene, CDR1 is SGHVS and CDR2 is FQNEAQ. The CDR3 extends over 14 amino acids. Together with reference TRBV7-8 and TRBJ1-6, the CDR3 gives the full variable domain: GAGVSQSPRYKVAKRGQDVALRCDPISGHVSLFWYQQALGQGPEFLTYFQNEAQLDKSGLPSDRFFAERPEGSVSTLKIQRTQQEDSAVYLCASSLEGGDSPLHFGNGTRLTVT.